This is a list of T cell receptor beta chains from one sample in a study of T cells after yellow fever vaccination. TCRdb itself ran the 5' RACE reads through MiXCR, one entry per CDR3 protein. The table includes 200,000 to 300,000 distinct CDR3 sequences, approximately 3.8% detected once. The material was PBMCs, obtained 15 days after the yellow fever booster vaccination. The source of these receptors is a man younger than 30 who received the YFV17D yellow fever vaccine. Each CDR3 is given with its conserved first and last residue. A D gene is named only where the DNA matches it firmly. A row's size may be missing; if present it is once, few, many or a size class.

j_call: TRBJ2-2
clone_size: many
v_call: TRBV6-5
d_call: TRBD2
cdr3_aa: CASSYSWGGTGELFF
cdr3_nt: TGTGCCAGCAGTTACTCGTGGGGGGGCACCGGGGAGCTGTTTTTT

j_call: TRBJ2-3
clone_size: many
v_call: TRBV12-3/TRBV12-4
d_call: -
cdr3_aa: CASSSVRGSAWGTDTQYF
cdr3_nt: TGTGCCAGCAGTTCAGTCCGGGGGTCGGCTTGGGGCACAGATACGCAGTATTTT

j_call: TRBJ1-4
clone_size: many
v_call: TRBV19
d_call: -
cdr3_aa: CASRDGPTNEKLFF
cdr3_nt: TGTGCCAGTAGGGACGGACCAACTAATGAAAAACTGTTTTTT

j_call: TRBJ2-1
clone_size: many
v_call: TRBV9
d_call: -
cdr3_aa: CASSVGPGYNEQFF
cdr3_nt: TGTGCCAGCAGCGTAGGCCCGGGGTACAATGAGCAGTTCTTC

j_call: TRBJ2-5
clone_size: many
v_call: TRBV7-2
d_call: -
cdr3_aa: CASRANRDETQYF
cdr3_nt: TGTGCCAGCAGAGCCAACAGGGACGAGACCCAGTACTTC

j_call: TRBJ2-1
clone_size: many
v_call: TRBV7-2
d_call: TRBD2
cdr3_aa: CASSFETSGVNEQFF
cdr3_nt: TGTGCCAGCAGCTTCGAGACTAGCGGGGTCAATGAGCAGTTCTTC

j_call: TRBJ2-5
clone_size: many
v_call: TRBV5-1
d_call: -
cdr3_aa: CASSFMGQDPWETQYF
cdr3_nt: TGCGCCAGCAGCTTTATGGGGCAGGATCCATGGGAGACCCAGTACTTC

j_call: TRBJ1-5
clone_size: many
v_call: TRBV18
d_call: -
cdr3_aa: CASSPPSSNQPQHF
cdr3_nt: TGTGCCAGCTCACCACCTTCTAGCAATCAGCCCCAGCATTTT

j_call: TRBJ2-3
clone_size: many
v_call: TRBV20-1
d_call: TRBD1
cdr3_aa: CSAGQASTDTQYF
cdr3_nt: TGCAGTGCGGGACAGGCGTCCACAGATACGCAGTATTTT

j_call: TRBJ2-1
clone_size: many
v_call: TRBV2
d_call: -
cdr3_aa: CASRVDTYNEQFF
cdr3_nt: TGTGCCAGCAGAGTAGACACCTACAATGAGCAGTTCTTC

j_call: TRBJ1-1
clone_size: many
v_call: TRBV7-9
d_call: -
cdr3_aa: CASSAGMAVAFF
cdr3_nt: TGTGCCAGCAGCGCTGGGATGGCCGTAGCTTTCTTT

j_call: TRBJ2-7
clone_size: many
v_call: TRBV18
d_call: -
cdr3_aa: CASSPLGRQGRDEQYF
cdr3_nt: TGTGCCAGCTCACCACTCGGGCGGCAGGGGCGGGACGAGCAGTACTTC

j_call: TRBJ2-6
clone_size: -
v_call: TRBV20-1
d_call: TRBD1
cdr3_aa: CSATGGRANVLTF
cdr3_nt: TGCAGTGCTACAGGGGGCAGGGCCAACGTCCTGACTTTC

j_call: TRBJ1-6
clone_size: many
v_call: TRBV5-1
d_call: -
cdr3_aa: CASSLGPRDTDNSPLHF
cdr3_nt: TGCGCCAGCAGCTTGGGCCCTAGGGACACGGATAATTCACCCCTCCACTTT

j_call: TRBJ1-1
clone_size: few
v_call: TRBV15
d_call: -
cdr3_aa: CATSRGWLDEAFF
cdr3_nt: TGTGCCACCAGCAGAGGTTGGTTAGATGAAGCTTTCTTT

j_call: TRBJ1-5
clone_size: many
v_call: TRBV5-5
d_call: TRBD1
cdr3_aa: CASSLGDRGRQPQHF
cdr3_nt: TGTGCCAGCAGCTTGGGGGACAGGGGACGGCAGCCCCAGCATTTT

j_call: TRBJ2-2
clone_size: many
v_call: TRBV29-1
d_call: -
cdr3_aa: CSVDGQNTGELFF
cdr3_nt: TGCAGCGTTGACGGACAGAACACCGGGGAGCTGTTTTTT

j_call: TRBJ1-2
clone_size: many
v_call: TRBV6-9
d_call: TRBD1
cdr3_aa: CASLTGDYGYTF
cdr3_nt: TGTGCCAGCTTGACAGGGGACTATGGCTACACCTTC

j_call: TRBJ1-1
clone_size: many
v_call: TRBV11-2
d_call: -
cdr3_aa: CASSLGWSAGGEAFF
cdr3_nt: TGTGCCAGCAGCTTAGGCTGGTCGGCAGGCGGGGAAGCTTTCTTT

j_call: TRBJ2-3
clone_size: -
v_call: TRBV11-2
d_call: -
cdr3_aa: CASSSWTGLDTQYF
cdr3_nt: TGTGCCAGCAGCTCTTGGACGGGTCTGGATACGCAGTATTTT

j_call: TRBJ1-5
clone_size: many
v_call: TRBV6-1
d_call: -
cdr3_aa: CASSVFWISNQPQHF
cdr3_nt: TGTGCCAGCAGTGTGTTTTGGATCAGCAATCAGCCCCAGCATTTT

j_call: TRBJ1-1
clone_size: many
v_call: TRBV5-5
d_call: -
cdr3_aa: CASSFGGGTEAFF
cdr3_nt: TGTGCCAGCAGCTTCGGCGGCGGAACTGAAGCTTTCTTT

j_call: TRBJ2-2
clone_size: many
v_call: TRBV27
d_call: -
cdr3_aa: CASKGFNGELFF
cdr3_nt: TGTGCCAGCAAAGGGTTCAACGGGGAGCTGTTTTTT

j_call: TRBJ2-1
clone_size: many
v_call: TRBV5-1
d_call: -
cdr3_aa: CASSLGLRDEQFF
cdr3_nt: TGCGCCAGCAGCCTCGGACTGCGCGATGAGCAGTTCTTC

j_call: TRBJ1-6
clone_size: many
v_call: TRBV21-1
d_call: -
cdr3_aa: CASIFGQRCRLLHF
cdr3_nt: TGTGCCAGCATCTTCGGACAGCGCTGCCGGCTCCTCCACTTT

j_call: TRBJ1-3
clone_size: many
v_call: TRBV27
d_call: -
cdr3_aa: CASSLSQESSGNTIYF
cdr3_nt: TGTGCCAGCAGTTTATCCCAGGAGAGCTCTGGAAACACCATATATTTT

j_call: TRBJ2-1
clone_size: many
v_call: TRBV5-4
d_call: -
cdr3_aa: CASSPGGLGVHEQFF
cdr3_nt: TGTGCCAGCAGCCCAGGGGGGCTTGGTGTCCATGAGCAGTTCTTC

j_call: TRBJ2-3
clone_size: many
v_call: TRBV11-3
d_call: TRBD2
cdr3_aa: CASSGGASGEDTQYF
cdr3_nt: TGTGCCAGCAGCGGGGGGGCTAGCGGGGAAGATACGCAGTATTTT

j_call: TRBJ2-1
clone_size: many
v_call: TRBV3-1
d_call: -
cdr3_aa: CASSPGHLALHDDEQFF
cdr3_nt: TGTGCCAGCAGCCCGGGACACCTTGCTTTGCACGACGATGAGCAGTTCTTC

j_call: TRBJ2-5
clone_size: many
v_call: TRBV6-5
d_call: -
cdr3_aa: CASSYSGGAPETQYF
cdr3_nt: TGTGCCAGCAGTTACTCGGGGGGGGCCCCGGAGACCCAGTACTTC

j_call: TRBJ2-1
clone_size: many
v_call: TRBV5-6
d_call: TRBD2
cdr3_aa: CASKTSGGAIEQFF
cdr3_nt: TGTGCCAGCAAAACTAGCGGGGGGGCTATTGAGCAGTTCTTC

j_call: TRBJ2-5
clone_size: -
v_call: TRBV7-9
d_call: -
cdr3_aa: CAAGDETQYF
cdr3_nt: TGTGCCGCGGGTGACGAGACCCAGTACTTC

j_call: TRBJ2-3
clone_size: many
v_call: TRBV6-2/TRBV6-3
d_call: -
cdr3_aa: CASSYQTGLTDTQYF
cdr3_nt: TGTGCCAGCAGTTACCAGACTGGGCTCACAGATACGCAGTATTTT

j_call: TRBJ1-5
clone_size: -
v_call: TRBV30
d_call: -
cdr3_aa: CAWTKGNNQPQHF
cdr3_nt: TGTGCCTGGACTAAAGGAAACAATCAGCCCCAGCATTTT

j_call: TRBJ2-5
clone_size: many
v_call: TRBV2
d_call: TRBD2
cdr3_aa: CASSPGLAGWYQETQYF
cdr3_nt: TGTGCCAGCAGCCCGGGACTAGCGGGGTGGTACCAAGAGACCCAGTACTTC

j_call: TRBJ1-1
clone_size: many
v_call: TRBV3-1
d_call: -
cdr3_aa: CASQPGHPPKAEAFF
cdr3_nt: TGTGCCAGCCAACCGGGACACCCACCCAAAGCTGAAGCTTTCTTT

j_call: TRBJ2-3
clone_size: many
v_call: TRBV11-2
d_call: TRBD1
cdr3_aa: CASGVGDSATDTQYF
cdr3_nt: TGTGCCAGCGGGGTAGGGGACAGCGCGACAGATACGCAGTATTTT

j_call: TRBJ1-4
clone_size: -
v_call: TRBV5-1
d_call: TRBD1
cdr3_aa: CASSGQGATNEKLFF
cdr3_nt: TGCGCCAGCAGCGGACAGGGGGCAACTAATGAAAAACTGTTTTTT

j_call: TRBJ1-1
clone_size: many
v_call: TRBV7-9
d_call: TRBD1
cdr3_aa: CAIGQGDTEAFF
cdr3_nt: TGTGCCATAGGACAGGGAGACACTGAAGCTTTCTTT

j_call: TRBJ1-4
clone_size: many
v_call: TRBV20-1
d_call: -
cdr3_aa: CSAGEFGGANEKLFF
cdr3_nt: TGCAGTGCTGGAGAGTTTGGGGGCGCTAATGAAAAACTGTTTTTT

j_call: TRBJ2-5
clone_size: many
v_call: TRBV5-1
d_call: -
cdr3_aa: CASSLRVREETQYF
cdr3_nt: TGCGCCAGCAGCTTGAGAGTGAGGGAAGAGACCCAGTACTTC